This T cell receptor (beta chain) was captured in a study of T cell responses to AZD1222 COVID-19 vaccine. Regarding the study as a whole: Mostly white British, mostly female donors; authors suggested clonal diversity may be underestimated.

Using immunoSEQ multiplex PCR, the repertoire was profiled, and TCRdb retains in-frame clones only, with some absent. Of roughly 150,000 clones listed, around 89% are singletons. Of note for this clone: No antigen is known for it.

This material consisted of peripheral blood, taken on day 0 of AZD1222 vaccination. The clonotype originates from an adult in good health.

CDR3 sequence (DNA): TGTGCCAGCAGCGTTGGACAGGGGGCTCTTATGAACACTGAAGCTTTCTTT. Translating gives CASSVGQGALMNTEAFF. The rearrangement uses TRBV7-9 and TRBJ1-1; 11 bases match TRBD1. The CDR3 covers 17 residues. Germline values: CDR1 SEHNR, CDR2 FQNEAQ (reference sequence). V lost 5 bases to trimming and J lost 0 bases; unmatched junction nucleotides: 8.